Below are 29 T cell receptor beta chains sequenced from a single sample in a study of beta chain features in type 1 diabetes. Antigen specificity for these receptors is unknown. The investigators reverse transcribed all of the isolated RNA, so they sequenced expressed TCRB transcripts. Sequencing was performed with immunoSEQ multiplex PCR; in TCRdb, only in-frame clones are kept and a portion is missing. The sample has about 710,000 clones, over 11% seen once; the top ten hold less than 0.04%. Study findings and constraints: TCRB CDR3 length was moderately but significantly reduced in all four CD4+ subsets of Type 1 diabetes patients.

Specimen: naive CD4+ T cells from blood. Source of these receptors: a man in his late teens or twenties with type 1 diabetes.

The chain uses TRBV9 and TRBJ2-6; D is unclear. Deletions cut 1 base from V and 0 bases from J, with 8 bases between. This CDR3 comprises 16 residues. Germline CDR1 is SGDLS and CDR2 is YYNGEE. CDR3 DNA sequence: TGTGCCAGCAGCGTACAGGCGATCTCTGGGGCCAACGTCCTGACTTTC. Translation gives CASSVQAISGANVLTF. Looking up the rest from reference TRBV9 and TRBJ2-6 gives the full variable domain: DSGVTQTPKHLITATGQRVTLRCSPRSGDLSVYWYQQSLDQGLQFLIQYYNGEERAKGNILERFSAQQFPDLHSELNLSSLELGDSALYFCASSVQAISGANVLTFGAGSRLTVL.

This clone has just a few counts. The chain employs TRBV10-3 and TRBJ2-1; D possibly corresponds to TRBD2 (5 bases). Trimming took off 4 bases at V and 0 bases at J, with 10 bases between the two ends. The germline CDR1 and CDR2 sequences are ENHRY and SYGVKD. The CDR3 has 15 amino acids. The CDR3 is CAISGLGSSYNEQFF. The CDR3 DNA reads TGTGCCATCAGTGGTCTGGGGAGCTCCTACAATGAGCAGTTCTTC.

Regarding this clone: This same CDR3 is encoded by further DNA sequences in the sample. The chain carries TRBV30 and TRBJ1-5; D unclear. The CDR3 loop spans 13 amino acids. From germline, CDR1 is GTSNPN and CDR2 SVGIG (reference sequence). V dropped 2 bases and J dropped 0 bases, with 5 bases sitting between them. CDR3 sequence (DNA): TGTGCCTGGAGTAGGGATAGCAATCAGCCCCAGCATTTT. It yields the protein CAWSRDSNQPQHF.

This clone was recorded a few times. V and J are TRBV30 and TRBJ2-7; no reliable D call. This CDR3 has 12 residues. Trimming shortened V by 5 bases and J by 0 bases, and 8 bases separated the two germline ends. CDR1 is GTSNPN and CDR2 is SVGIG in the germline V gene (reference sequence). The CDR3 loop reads CAWAENSYEQYF. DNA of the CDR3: TGTGCCTGGGCAGAAAACTCCTACGAGCAGTACTTC.

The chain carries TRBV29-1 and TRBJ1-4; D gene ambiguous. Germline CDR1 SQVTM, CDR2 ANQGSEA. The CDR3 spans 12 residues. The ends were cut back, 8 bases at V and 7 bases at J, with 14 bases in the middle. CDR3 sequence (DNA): TGCAGCTCCGATGGGAATGGTGAAAAACTGTTTTTT. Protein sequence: CSSDGNGEKLFF.

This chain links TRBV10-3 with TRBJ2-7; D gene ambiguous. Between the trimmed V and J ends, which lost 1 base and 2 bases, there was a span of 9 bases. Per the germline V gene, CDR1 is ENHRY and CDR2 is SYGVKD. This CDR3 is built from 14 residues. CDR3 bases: TGTGCCATCAGTGAGTGGACGGTGCCCTACGAGCAGTACTTC. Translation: CAISEWTVPYEQYF.

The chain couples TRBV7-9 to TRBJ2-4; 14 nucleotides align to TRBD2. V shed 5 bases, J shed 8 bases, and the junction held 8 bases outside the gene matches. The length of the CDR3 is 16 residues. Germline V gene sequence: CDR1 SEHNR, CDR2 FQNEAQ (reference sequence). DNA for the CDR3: TGTGCCAGCAGCATGGGACTAGCGGGAGTATGGGACATTCAGTACTTC. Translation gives CASSMGLAGVWDIQYF.

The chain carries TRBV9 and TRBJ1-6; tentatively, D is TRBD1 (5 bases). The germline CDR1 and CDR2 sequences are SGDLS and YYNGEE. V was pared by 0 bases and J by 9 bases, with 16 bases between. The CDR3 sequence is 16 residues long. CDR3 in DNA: TGTGCCAGCAGCGTAGATGGGGCAACTAGGGCTTCACCCCTCCACTTT. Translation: CASSVDGATRASPLHF.

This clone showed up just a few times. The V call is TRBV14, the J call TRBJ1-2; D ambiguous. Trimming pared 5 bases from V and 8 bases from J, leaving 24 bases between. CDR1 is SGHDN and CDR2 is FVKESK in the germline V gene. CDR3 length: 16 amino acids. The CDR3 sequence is CASSEIGPQVGEGYTF. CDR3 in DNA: TGTGCCAGCAGCGAAATTGGACCTCAAGTCGGGGAAGGCTACACCTTC. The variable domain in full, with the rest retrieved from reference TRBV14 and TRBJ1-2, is EAGVTQFPSHSVIEKGQTVTLRCDPISGHDNLYWYRRVMGKEIKFLLHFVKESKQDESGMPNNRFLAERTGGTYSTLKVQPAELEDSGVYFCASSEIGPQVGEGYTFGSGTRLTVV.

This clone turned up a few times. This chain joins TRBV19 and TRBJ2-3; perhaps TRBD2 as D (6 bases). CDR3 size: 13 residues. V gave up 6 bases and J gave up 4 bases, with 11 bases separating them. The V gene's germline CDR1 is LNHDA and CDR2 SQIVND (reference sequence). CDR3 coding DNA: TGTGCCAGTAGCCGACTAGTCCCAGATACGCAGTATTTT. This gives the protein CASSRLVPDTQYF.

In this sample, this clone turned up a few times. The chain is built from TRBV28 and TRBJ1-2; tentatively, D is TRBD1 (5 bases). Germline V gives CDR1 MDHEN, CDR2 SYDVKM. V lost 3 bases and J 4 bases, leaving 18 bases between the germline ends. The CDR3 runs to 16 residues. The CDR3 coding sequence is TGTGCCAGCAGTTTCCTTGGGACCGCCTCCACCTATGGCTACACCTTC. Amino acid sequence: CASSFLGTASTYGYTF.

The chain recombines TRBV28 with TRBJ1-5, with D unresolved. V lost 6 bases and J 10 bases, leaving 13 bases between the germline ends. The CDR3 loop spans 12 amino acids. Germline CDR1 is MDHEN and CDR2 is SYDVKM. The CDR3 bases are TGTGCCAGCAGACGGAGATCGGGCCCCCAGCATTTT. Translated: CASRRRSGPQHF.

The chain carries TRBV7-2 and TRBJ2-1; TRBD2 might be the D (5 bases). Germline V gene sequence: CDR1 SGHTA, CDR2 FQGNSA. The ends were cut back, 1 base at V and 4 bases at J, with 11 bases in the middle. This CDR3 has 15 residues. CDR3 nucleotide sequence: TGTGCCAGCAGCTTAGGTAGCGTCGAATACAATGAGCAGTTCTTC. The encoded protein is CASSLGSVEYNEQFF.

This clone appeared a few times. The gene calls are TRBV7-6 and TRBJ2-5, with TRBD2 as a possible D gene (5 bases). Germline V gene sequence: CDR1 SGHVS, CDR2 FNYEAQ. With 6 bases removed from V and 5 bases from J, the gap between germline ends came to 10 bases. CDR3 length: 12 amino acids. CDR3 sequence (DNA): TGTGCCAGCAGTTCCAGAGGGGAGACCCAGTACTTC. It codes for CASSSRGETQYF.

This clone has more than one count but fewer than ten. The CDR3 DNA reads as TGCAGCGGCCGACAGGGGATGAAAGAGACCCAGTACTTC. Translation gives CSGRQGMKETQYF. V is TRBV29-1 and J is TRBJ2-5, with 8 bases identical to TRBD1. The CDR3 consists of 13 residues. J gave up 3 bases and V 7 bases, and 7 bases lay outside the gene matches. Germline lookup yields CDR1 SQVTM and CDR2 ANQGSEA.

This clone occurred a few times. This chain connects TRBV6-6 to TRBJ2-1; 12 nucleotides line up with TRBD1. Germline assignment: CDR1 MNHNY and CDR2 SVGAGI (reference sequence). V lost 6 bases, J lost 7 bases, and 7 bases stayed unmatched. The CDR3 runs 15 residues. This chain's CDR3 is CASRTGTGGRNEQFF. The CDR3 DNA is TGTGCCAGCAGGACCGGGACAGGGGGCAGGAATGAGCAGTTCTTC.

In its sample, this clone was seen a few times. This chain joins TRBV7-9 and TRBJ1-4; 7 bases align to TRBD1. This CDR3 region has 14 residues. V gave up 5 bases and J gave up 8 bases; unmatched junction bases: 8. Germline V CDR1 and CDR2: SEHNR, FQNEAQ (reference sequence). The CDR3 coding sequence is TGTGCCAGCAGCCTTGGACAGGCTGGCGAAAAACTGTTTTTT. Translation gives CASSLGQAGEKLFF.

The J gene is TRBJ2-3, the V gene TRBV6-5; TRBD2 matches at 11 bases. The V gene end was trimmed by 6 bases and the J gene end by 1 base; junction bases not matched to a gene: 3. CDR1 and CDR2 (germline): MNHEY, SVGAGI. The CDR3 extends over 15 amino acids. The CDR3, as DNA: TGTGCCAGCAGCCCGGGACTAGCGGGCACAGATACGCAGTATTTT. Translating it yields CASSPGLAGTDTQYF.

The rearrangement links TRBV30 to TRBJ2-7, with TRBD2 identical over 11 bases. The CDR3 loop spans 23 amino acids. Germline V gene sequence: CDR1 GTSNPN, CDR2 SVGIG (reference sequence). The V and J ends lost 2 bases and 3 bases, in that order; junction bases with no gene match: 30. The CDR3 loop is CAWSHPKGVTGGAGTSGYYEQYF. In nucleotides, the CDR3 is TGTGCCTGGAGTCACCCAAAGGGGGTAACAGGGGGCGCAGGGACTAGCGGATACTACGAGCAGTACTTC.

CDR3: CASSITGVYEQYF. Written as DNA, the CDR3 is TGTGCCAGTAGTATAACGGGGGTCTACGAGCAGTACTTC. V and J are TRBV19 and TRBJ2-7, with a tentative D call TRBD2 (6 bases). Trimming stripped 2 bases from V and 3 bases from J, with 8 bases between. Looked up from germline, CDR1 is LNHDA and CDR2 is SQIVND (reference sequence). This CDR3 is 13 amino acids long.

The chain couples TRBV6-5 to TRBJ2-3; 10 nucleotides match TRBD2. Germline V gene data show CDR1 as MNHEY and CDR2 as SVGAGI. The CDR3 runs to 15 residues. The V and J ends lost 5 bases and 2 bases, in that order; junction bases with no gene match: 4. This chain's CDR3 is CASSLAGELTDTQYF. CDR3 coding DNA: TGTGCCAGCAGTCTAGCGGGAGAACTCACAGATACGCAGTATTTT.

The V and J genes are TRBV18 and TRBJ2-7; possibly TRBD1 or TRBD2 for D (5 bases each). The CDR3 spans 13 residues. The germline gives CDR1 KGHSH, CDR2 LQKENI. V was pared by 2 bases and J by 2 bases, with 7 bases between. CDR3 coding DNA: TGTGCCAGCTCACCAATGGGACCCTACGAGCAGTACTTC. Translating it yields CASSPMGPYEQYF.

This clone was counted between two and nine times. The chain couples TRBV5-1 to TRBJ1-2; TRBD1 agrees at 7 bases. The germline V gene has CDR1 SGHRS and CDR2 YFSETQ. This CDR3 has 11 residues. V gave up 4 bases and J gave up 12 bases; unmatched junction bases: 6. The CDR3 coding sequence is TGCGCCAGCAGCGCCGACAGGGAGCACACCTTC. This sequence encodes CASSADREHTF.

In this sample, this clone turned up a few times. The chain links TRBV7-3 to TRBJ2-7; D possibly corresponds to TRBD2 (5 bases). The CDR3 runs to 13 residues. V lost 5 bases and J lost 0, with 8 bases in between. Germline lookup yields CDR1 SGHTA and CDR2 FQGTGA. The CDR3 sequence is CASSTGSSYEQYF. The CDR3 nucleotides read TGTGCCAGCAGCACGGGGAGCTCCTACGAGCAGTACTTC.

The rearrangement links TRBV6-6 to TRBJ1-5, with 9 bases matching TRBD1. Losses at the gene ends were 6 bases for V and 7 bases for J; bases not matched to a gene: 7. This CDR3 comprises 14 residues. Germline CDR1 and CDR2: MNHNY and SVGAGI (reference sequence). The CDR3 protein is CASSAGTGYQPQHF. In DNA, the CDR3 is TGTGCCAGCAGCGCCGGGACAGGGTACCAGCCCCAGCATTTT.

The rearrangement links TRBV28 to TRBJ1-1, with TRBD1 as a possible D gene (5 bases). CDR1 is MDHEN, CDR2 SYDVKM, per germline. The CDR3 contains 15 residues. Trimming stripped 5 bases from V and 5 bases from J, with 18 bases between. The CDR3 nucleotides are TGTGCCAGCAGTCCCGTAGGGACCGGTCGGACTGAAGCTTTCTTT. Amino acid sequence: CASSPVGTGRTEAFF.

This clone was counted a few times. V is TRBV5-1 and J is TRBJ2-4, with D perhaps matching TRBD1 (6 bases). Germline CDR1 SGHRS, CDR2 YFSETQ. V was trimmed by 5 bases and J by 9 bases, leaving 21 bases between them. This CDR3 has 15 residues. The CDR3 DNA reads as TGCGCCAGCAGACTCCGACAGGAGGTCCCCGGCATTCAGTACTTC. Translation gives CASRLRQEVPGIQYF.

In DNA form, the CDR3 reads TGTGCCAGACAGGGGGCGCGTGATGAAGCTTTCTTT. This translates into CARQGARDEAFF. This rearrangement joins TRBV30 to TRBJ1-1; the match to TRBD1 covers 10 bases. The V gene end was trimmed by 8 bases and the J gene end by 7 bases; junction bases not matched to a gene: 7. Germline loops: CDR1 GTSNPN, CDR2 SVGIG (reference sequence). This CDR3 region has 12 residues. Looking up the rest from reference TRBV30 and TRBJ1-1 gives the full variable domain: SQTIHQWPATLVQPVGSPLSLECTVEGTSNPNLYWYRQAAGRGLQLLFYSVGIGQISSEVPQNLSASRPQDRQFILSSKKLLLSDSGFYLCARQGARDEAFFGQGTRLTVV.

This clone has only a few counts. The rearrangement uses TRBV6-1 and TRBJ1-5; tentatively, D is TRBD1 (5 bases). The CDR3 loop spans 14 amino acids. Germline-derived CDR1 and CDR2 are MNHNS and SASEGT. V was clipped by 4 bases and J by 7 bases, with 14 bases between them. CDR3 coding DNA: TGTGCCAGCAGTGTTATGCAGGAGGGGCAGCCCCAGCATTTT. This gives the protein CASSVMQEGQPQHF.